A selection of T cell receptor beta chains follows, all from one sample in a study of blood T cell repertoires in COVID-19. Clones were read by immunoSEQ multiplex PCR, and TCRdb kept only the in-frame ones, dropping some. The sample includes around 150,000 clones, around 87% of them seen just once. Sequenced input: peripheral blood. Source of these receptors: a woman aged 55-75 years with active or convalescent COVID-19. The CDR3 runs from the conserved cysteine through the conserved F or W. D genes are given only for firm matches. Rows give clone size only sometimes, using once, few, many, or a class for an expanded clone.

CDR3 length	V gene	J gene	clone size	D gene	CDR3 DNA	CDR3 protein
16	TRBV7-3	TRBJ2-3	once	TRBD1	TGTGCCAGCAGCTTATGGGGGACAGGGGGCACAGATACGCAGTATTTT	CASSLWGTGGTDTQYF
14	TRBV11-2	TRBJ2-5	.	TRBD1	TGTGCCAGCAGCTTCGAACACAGGGGCGAGACCCAGTACTTC	CASSFEHRGETQYF
14	TRBV9	TRBJ1-5	.	.	TGTGCCAGCAGCGTAAGGGGGGAGGGTCAGCCCCAGCATTTT	CASSVRGEGQPQHF
16	TRBV3-1/TRBV3-2	TRBJ1-3	.	.	TGTGCCAGCAGCCAAGACCGGACAGTCTCTGGAAACACCATATATTTT	CASSQDRTVSGNTIYF
13	TRBV19	TRBJ1-1	.	.	TGTGCCAGTAGTGCCCAACCGGGGGATGAAGCTTTCTTT	CASSAQPGDEAFF
14	TRBV10-3	TRBJ1-1	.	TRBD1	TGTGCCACGCATCCGGGACAGTCCGCTCTTGAAGCTTTCTTT	CATHPGQSALEAFF
18	TRBV24-1	TRBJ2-3	.	TRBD1	TGTGCCACCAGTGATTCGAAGGGGACAGGCCTCAGCACAGATACGCAGTATTTT	CATSDSKGTGLSTDTQYF
14	TRBV7-9	TRBJ2-3	once	.	TGTGGCTCGGGTCGGGGTCGCGACACAGATACGCAGTATTTT	CGSGRGRDTDTQYF
10	TRBV6-5	TRBJ1-1	.	.	TGTGCCAGCAGTTACAGGGGGGCTTTCTTT	CASSYRGAFF
15	TRBV7-8	TRBJ1-2	.	.	TGTGCCAGCAGCTCCTCCTCACAGGGTTTCTATGGCTACACCTTC	CASSSSSQGFYGYTF
13	TRBV10-1	TRBJ1-2	.	.	TGCGCCAGCAGTGAATCCAGGGAGGATGGCTACACCTTC	CASSESREDGYTF
15	TRBV19	TRBJ2-7	.	.	TGTGCCAGTACCTATAGTGCTGGGGGCCATTACGAGCAGTACTTC	CASTYSAGGHYEQYF
14	TRBV7-8	TRBJ2-7	.	.	TGTGCCAGCAGCTTAGGTTTAGAGGACTACGAGCAGTACTTC	CASSLGLEDYEQYF
14	TRBV3-1/TRBV3-2	TRBJ2-5	.	.	TGTGCCAGCAGCCAAGCGAACGGCGGGGAGACCCAGTACTTC	CASSQANGGETQYF
15	TRBV4-1	TRBJ1-1	.	.	TGCGCCAGCAGCCAGCCGGGCAGGGGTCTCACTGAAGCTTTCTTT	CASSQPGRGLTEAFF
15	TRBV10-3	TRBJ2-2	.	TRBD1	TGTGCCATCAGAGCCGGGACAGGGCGCGCCGGGGAGCTGTTTTTT	CAIRAGTGRAGELFF
14	TRBV3-1/TRBV3-2	TRBJ1-2	.	TRBD1	TGTGCCAGCAGCCTACCGGGACAGGGTAATGGCTACACCTTC	CASSLPGQGNGYTF
13	TRBV19	TRBJ1-6	.	.	TGTGCCAGTAGTCCGGCAGGGGATTCACCCCTCCACTTT	CASSPAGDSPLHF
13	TRBV7-8	TRBJ2-1	.	.	TGTGCCAGCAGCTTAGGGCTAGTTAATGAGCAGTTCTTC	CASSLGLVNEQFF
15	TRBV7-9	TRBJ2-7	.	.	TGTGCCAGCAGCCGGACAGGAGGGGAGACCTACGAGCAGTACTTC	CASSRTGGETYEQYF
15	TRBV7-9	TRBJ1-1	.	TRBD1	TGTGCCAGCAGCCCCCCCCGGACAGGGGTTACTGAAGCTTTCTTT	CASSPPRTGVTEAFF
13	TRBV7-2	TRBJ2-2	.	.	TGTGCCAGCAGCTTCTATGGGGCCCGGGAGCTGTTTTTT	CASSFYGARELFF
17	TRBV18	TRBJ2-3	.	TRBD2	TGTGCCAGCTCACCACCGTCTAGCGGGGGTGTTGGAGATACGCAGTATTTT	CASSPPSSGGVGDTQYF
13	TRBV18	TRBJ1-2	.	TRBD1	TGTGCCAGCTTACCTGGGACAGAAGATGGCTACACCTTC	CASLPGTEDGYTF
16	TRBV6-5	TRBJ1-2	.	.	TGTGCCAGCAGTTACTCGAGTGGGGGGGGAAACTATGGCTACACCTTC	CASSYSSGGGNYGYTF
16	TRBV5-1	TRBJ2-1	once	TRBD2	TGCGCCAGCAGCTTGGATGTAGCGGGGGGTCTGAATGAGCAGTTCTTC	CASSLDVAGGLNEQFF
15	TRBV10-3	TRBJ1-2	.	TRBD1	TGTGCCATCAGTAGCCAACCGGGACAGGGATCCGGCTACACCTTC	CAISSQPGQGSGYTF
11	TRBV29-1	TRBJ2-7	.	TRBD1	TGCAGCGCGGGACAGCTGTACGAGCAGTACTTC	CSAGQLYEQYF
13	TRBV19	TRBJ1-5	.	TRBD1	TGTGCCAGTAGTAAACAGGGGAATCAGCCCCAGCATTTT	CASSKQGNQPQHF
14	TRBV5-8	TRBJ1-1	.	TRBD1	TGTGCCAGCAGCGCGGGACAGCTGAACACTGAAGCTTTCTTT	CASSAGQLNTEAFF
12	TRBV18	TRBJ1-1	.	.	TGTGCCAGCTCAGGGTCGGGTTTGGGAGCTTTCTTT	CASSGSGLGAFF
13	TRBV7-9	TRBJ2-1	.	.	TGTGCCAGTGCGAGGAGCTCCTACAATGAGCAGTTCTTC	CASARSSYNEQFF
14	TRBV7-2	TRBJ1-4	.	TRBD1	TGTGCCAGCAGCTCGACAGGGTTGCGTGAAAAACTGTTTTTT	CASSSTGLREKLFF
14	TRBV5-1	TRBJ2-7	.	TRBD2	TGCGCCAGCAGCACCGGGACTAGCGGTTCCGAGCAGTACTTC	CASSTGTSGSEQYF
13	TRBV6-2/TRBV6-3	TRBJ2-2	.	.	TGTGCCAGCAGGTACAGCAACACCGGGGAGCTGTTTTTT	CASRYSNTGELFF
14	TRBV5-6	TRBJ1-1	.	.	TGTGCCAGCAGCTTGTACGGGGCGGGGACTGAAGCTTTCTTT	CASSLYGAGTEAFF
13	TRBV2	TRBJ1-5	few	.	TGTGCCAGCAGTGACGGTTCGGTTCGGCCCCAGCATTTT	CASSDGSVRPQHF
16	TRBV11-2	TRBJ1-1	.	TRBD1	TGTGCCAGCAGCTCACTCCGGACAGGGTCCCGCACTGAAGCTTTCTTT	CASSSLRTGSRTEAFF
15	TRBV5-1	TRBJ2-7	.	TRBD1	TGCGCCAGCAGCTGGTGGACAGGGGTAAACTACGAGCAGTACTTC	CASSWWTGVNYEQYF
17	TRBV18	TRBJ1-2	.	TRBD1	TGTGCCAGCTCACCACTTACGGGACAGGGGTATCACTATGGCTACACCTTC	CASSPLTGQGYHYGYTF
15	TRBV18	TRBJ1-2	.	TRBD1	TGTGCCAGCTCCCAACGACAGGGGAGCGACTATGGCTACACCTTC	CASSQRQGSDYGYTF
20	TRBV19	TRBJ2-7	.	.	TGTGCCAGTAGTATAGGCGTTTTAGGGGCAGGGGCATCTAGGGGCTACGAGCAGTACTTC	CASSIGVLGAGASRGYEQYF
15	TRBV7-3	TRBJ2-1	.	TRBD2	TGTGCCAGCAGCCCGACTAGCGGGGGCTACAATGAGCAGTTCTTC	CASSPTSGGYNEQFF
16	TRBV3-1/TRBV3-2	TRBJ2-7	.	.	TGTGCCAGCAGCCAAGAGGATGAGGTCGCAACCTACGAGCAGTACTTC	CASSQEDEVATYEQYF
14	TRBV9	TRBJ2-2	.	.	TGTGCCAGCAGCGAACTTAGGAACACCGGGGAGCTGTTTTTT	CASSELRNTGELFF
16	TRBV7-6	TRBJ2-1	.	TRBD2	TGTGCCAGCAGCCTAATGAGCGGGGGGCATAACAATGAGCAGTTCTTC	CASSLMSGGHNNEQFF
16	TRBV3-1/TRBV3-2	TRBJ1-2	.	TRBD1	TGTGCCAGCAGCCAAGATCCCCACGGGACAGGGGATGGCTACACCTTC	CASSQDPHGTGDGYTF
14	TRBV19	TRBJ1-6	.	.	TGTGCCAGTAGTATAATAGGGGATGGTTCACCCCTCCACTTT	CASSIIGDGSPLHF
13	TRBV5-1	TRBJ2-5	.	.	TGCGCCAGCAGCTTGGCCAGTCAAGAGACCCAGTACTTC	CASSLASQETQYF
14	TRBV10-3	TRBJ1-2	.	TRBD1	TGTGCCATCAGTGTGGACAGGGGCGGCTATGGCTACACCTTC	CAISVDRGGYGYTF
14	TRBV7-2	TRBJ2-3	.	.	TGTGCCAGCGCATTTAGCAGGGTTGAAGATACGCAGTATTTT	CASAFSRVEDTQYF
15	TRBV18	TRBJ1-1	few	.	TGTGCCAGCTCACCACAGGCAGACAGGAGCACTGAAGCTTTCTTT	CASSPQADRSTEAFF
12	TRBV10-3	TRBJ1-1	.	.	TGTGCCATCAGTGAAGAAAGGGGTGAAGCTTTCTTT	CAISEERGEAFF
15	TRBV5-6	TRBJ2-5	.	TRBD1	TGTGCCAGCAGCTCCGGGACAGGGTCCCGAGAGACCCAGTACTTC	CASSSGTGSRETQYF
15	TRBV7-2	TRBJ2-3	.	TRBD1	TGTGCCAGCAGCTGGACAGGGGGCTTCACAGATACGCAGTATTTT	CASSWTGGFTDTQYF
15	TRBV4-1	TRBJ1-4	.	TRBD1	TGCGCCAGCAGCCCCTGGGACAGGGGTGCTGAAAAACTGTTTTTT	CASSPWDRGAEKLFF
16	TRBV7-9	TRBJ1-4	.	.	TGTGCCAGCAGCAGGGGGGTGACAGGAACTAATGAAAAACTGTTTTTT	CASSRGVTGTNEKLFF
13	TRBV29-1	TRBJ2-5	.	TRBD1	TGCAGCGTCCAACAGGGGGCTGGGGAGACCCAGTACTTC	CSVQQGAGETQYF
15	TRBV9	TRBJ1-6	.	TRBD1	TGTGCCAGCAGCGTCTCGGGACAGAGGGATTCACCCCTCCACTTT	CASSVSGQRDSPLHF
14	TRBV24-1	TRBJ1-2	.	TRBD1	TGTGCCACCAGTGATTCCCAGGGGGTAGGCGGCTACACCTTC	CATSDSQGVGGYTF